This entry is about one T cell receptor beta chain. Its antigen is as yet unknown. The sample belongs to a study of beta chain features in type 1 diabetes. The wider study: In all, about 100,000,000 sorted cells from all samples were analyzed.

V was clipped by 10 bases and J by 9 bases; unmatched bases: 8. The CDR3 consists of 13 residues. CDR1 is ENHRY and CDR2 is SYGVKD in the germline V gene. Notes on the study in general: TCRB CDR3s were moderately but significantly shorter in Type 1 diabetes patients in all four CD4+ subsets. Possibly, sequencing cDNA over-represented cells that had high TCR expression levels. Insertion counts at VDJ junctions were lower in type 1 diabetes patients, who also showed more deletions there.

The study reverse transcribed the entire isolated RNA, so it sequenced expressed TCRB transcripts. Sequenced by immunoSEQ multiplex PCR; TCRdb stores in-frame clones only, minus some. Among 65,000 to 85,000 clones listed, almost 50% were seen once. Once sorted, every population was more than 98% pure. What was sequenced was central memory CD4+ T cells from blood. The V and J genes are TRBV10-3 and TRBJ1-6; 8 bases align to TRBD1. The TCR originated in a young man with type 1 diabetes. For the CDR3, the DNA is TGTGCCACCCGGGACAGGTCAGGTTCACCCCTCCACTTT. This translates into CATRDRSGSPLHF.